One and the same sample provided the 10 T cell receptor beta chains below, sequenced in a study of T cell responses to AZD1222 COVID-19 vaccine. Clones were read by immunoSEQ multiplex PCR, and TCRdb kept only the in-frame ones, dropping some. The data contain approximately 130,000 clones, 88% of them singletons. The sequences come from peripheral blood, collected 28 days after the second AZD1222 dose. Source of these receptors: an adult who received the AZD1222 COVID-19 vaccine.

The chain carries TRBV11-2 and TRBJ1-5, with a tentative D call TRBD1 (5 bases). CDR1 is SGHAT and CDR2 is FQNNGV in the germline V gene. V was trimmed by 2 bases and J by 1 base, leaving 9 bases between them. This CDR3 region has 15 residues. CDR3 in amino acids: CASSLTGDSNQPQHF. The CDR3 DNA reads as TGTGCCAGCAGCTTAACTGGGGACAGCAATCAGCCCCAGCATTTT.

The V and J genes are TRBV11-2 and TRBJ1-2, with a tentative D call TRBD1 (5 bases). The CDR3 loop spans 13 amino acids. Germline values: CDR1 SGHAT, CDR2 FQNNGV. The ends were cut back, 0 bases at V and 8 bases at J, with 10 bases in the middle. CDR3 protein: CASSLERRQGYTF. CDR3 coding DNA: TGTGCCAGCAGCTTAGAAAGGCGACAGGGCTACACCTTC.

This chain uses TRBV30 with TRBJ1-5; D gene uncertain. This CDR3 has 14 residues. Germline CDR1 and CDR2: GTSNPN and SVGIG (reference sequence). V gave up 1 base and J gave up 2 bases, with 9 bases separating them. The CDR3 protein is CAWSGTGGNQPQHF. CDR3 coding DNA: TGTGCCTGGAGTGGGACGGGTGGCAATCAGCCCCAGCATTTT. The full variable domain, rest sourced from reference TRBV30 and TRBJ1-5, is SQTIHQWPATLVQPVGSPLSLECTVEGTSNPNLYWYRQAAGRGLQLLFYSVGIGQISSEVPQNLSASRPQDRQFILSSKKLLLSDSGFYLCAWSGTGGNQPQHFGDGTRLSIL.

V is TRBV13 and J is TRBJ1-1; no clear D. CDR3 length equals 14 residues. Trimming cost V 5 bases and J 5 bases, with 15 bases left between them. Germline V gives CDR1 PRHDT, CDR2 FYEKMQ (reference sequence). The chain's CDR3 is CASSRYRSATEAFF. The CDR3 bases are TGTGCCAGCAGCCGATATCGATCGGCGACTGAAGCTTTCTTT.

This sequence joins TRBV6-5 and TRBJ2-1; TRBD1 might be the D (6 bases). This CDR3 has 12 residues. V was cut by 7 bases and J by 4 bases, with 8 bases left in between. Germline loops: CDR1 MNHEY, CDR2 SVGAGI. CDR3 sequence (DNA): TGTGCCAGCACAGGGGTATACAATGAGCAGTTCTTC. Amino acids: CASTGVYNEQFF.

This chain connects TRBV5-1 to TRBJ1-6; no clear D gene. The ends were cut back, 2 bases at V and 7 bases at J, with 16 bases in the middle. Germline V CDR1 and CDR2: SGHRS, YFSETQ. The CDR3 has 16 residues. The CDR3 DNA reads TGCGCCAGCAGCTTCCTAGCGGCTGGGCAAAATTCACCCCTCCACTTT. It codes for CASSFLAAGQNSPLHF.

This clone was picked up one time. This sequence joins TRBV24-1 and TRBJ2-1; no definite D call. Germline CDR1 and CDR2: KGHDR and SFDVKD. The ends were cut back, 3 bases at V and 8 bases at J, with 13 bases in the middle. This CDR3 is 14 amino acids long. The CDR3 DNA reads TGTGCCACCAGTGATGGGTCCGATAGGGATGAGCAGTTCTTC. Residues: CATSDGSDRDEQFF.

The genes are TRBV7-2 and TRBJ1-2; D gene unclear. Germline values: CDR1 SGHTA, CDR2 FQGNSA. This CDR3 is 12 amino acids long. Between the trimmed V and J ends, which lost 2 bases and 5 bases, there was a span of 6 bases. CDR3: CASSLQRYGYTF. CDR3 nucleotide sequence: TGTGCCAGCAGCTTACAACGGTATGGCTACACCTTC. Combining the CDR3 with reference TRBV7-2 and TRBJ1-2 gives the whole variable domain GAGVSQSPSNKVTEKGKDVELRCDPISGHTALYWYRQSLGQGLEFLIYFQGNSAPDKSGLPSDRFSAERTGGSVSTLTIQRTQQEDSAVYLCASSLQRYGYTFGSGTRLTVV.

This chain connects TRBV20-1 to TRBJ2-7; D perhaps matches TRBD1 (5 bases). This CDR3 has 11 residues. The V gene's germline CDR1 is DFQATT and CDR2 SNEGSKA (reference sequence). V lost 6 bases and J 3 bases, leaving 9 bases between the germline ends. The CDR3 loop reads CSAYTGYEQYF. The DNA for the CDR3 is TGCAGTGCCTATACAGGCTACGAGCAGTACTTC.

As DNA, the CDR3 is TGTGCCAGCAGCCAATCCCTGGATGAAGCTTTCTTT. It encodes CASSQSLDEAFF. The J gene is TRBJ1-1, the V gene TRBV3-1 (or the pseudogene TRBV3-2); D unclear. This CDR3 comprises 12 residues. Germline V CDR1 and CDR2: LGHDT, YNNKEL (reference sequence). V dropped 2 bases and J dropped 7 bases, with 8 bases sitting between them.